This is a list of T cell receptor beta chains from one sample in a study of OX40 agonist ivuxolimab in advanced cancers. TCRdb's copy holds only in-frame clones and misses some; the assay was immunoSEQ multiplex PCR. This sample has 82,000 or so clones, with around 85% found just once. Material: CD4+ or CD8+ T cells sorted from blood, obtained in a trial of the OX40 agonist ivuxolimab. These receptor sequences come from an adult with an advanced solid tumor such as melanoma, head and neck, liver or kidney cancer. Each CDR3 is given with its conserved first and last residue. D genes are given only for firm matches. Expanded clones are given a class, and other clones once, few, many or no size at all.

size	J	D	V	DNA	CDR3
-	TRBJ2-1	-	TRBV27	TGTGCCAGCAAAAGTGGGGGCAATGAGCAGTTCTTC	CASKSGGNEQFF
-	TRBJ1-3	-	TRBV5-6	TGTGCCAGCAGCTTGGGTCGGTATGGAAACACCATATATTTT	CASSLGRYGNTIYF
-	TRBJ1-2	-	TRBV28	TGTGCCAGCAGTCTCCCGAAGCGCGGCTACACCTTC	CASSLPKRGYTF
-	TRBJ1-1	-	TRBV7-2	TGTGCCAGCAGCTTAGGCCCCCTCGGGCTCACTGAAGCTTTCTTT	CASSLGPLGLTEAFF
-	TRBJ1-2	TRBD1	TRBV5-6	TGTGCCAGCAGCTTAGGGACAGGAGGGGGCTACACCTTC	CASSLGTGGGYTF
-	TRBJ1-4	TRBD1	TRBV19	TGTGCCAGTAGTGCCTCGGACAGGATGAATGAAAAACTGTTTTTT	CASSASDRMNEKLFF
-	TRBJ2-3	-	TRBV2	TGTGCCAGCAGTTTGCTAGGGGGTACGCAGTATTTT	CASSLLGGTQYF
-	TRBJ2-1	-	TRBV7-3	TGTGCCAGCAGCACGAGGGGCAGGGCTGATGAGCAGTTCTTC	CASSTRGRADEQFF
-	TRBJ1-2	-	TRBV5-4	TGTGCCAGCAGCTTGGCCGGATCCGGGGTCTATGGCTACACCTTC	CASSLAGSGVYGYTF
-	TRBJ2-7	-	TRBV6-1	TGTGCCAGCAGTGAGGTCAGGAGTTTTGGGGACGAGCAGTACTTC	CASSEVRSFGDEQYF
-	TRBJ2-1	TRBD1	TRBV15	TGTGCCACCAGCAGAGGGGGACAGGGGAACAATGAGCAGTTCTTC	CATSRGGQGNNEQFF
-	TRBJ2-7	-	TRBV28	TGTGCCAGCAGGCTGGGGGGGCCGGAGGGCGAGCAGTACTTC	CASRLGGPEGEQYF
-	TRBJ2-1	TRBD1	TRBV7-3	TGTGCCAGCAGCCCCCGACAGGGGGCGTTCTCCTACAATGAGCAGTTCTTC	CASSPRQGAFSYNEQFF
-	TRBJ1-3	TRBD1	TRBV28	TGTGCCAGCAACCGTGGACAGGATAATGGAAACACCATATATTTT	CASNRGQDNGNTIYF
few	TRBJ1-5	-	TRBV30	TGTGCCCTAGGATGGGGGGGAGGCATCGGTCAGCCCCAGCATTTT	CALGWGGGIGQPQHF
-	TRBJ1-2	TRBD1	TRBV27	TGTGCCAGCAGTGCTATCACCAGGGGGGTCTATGGCTACACCTTC	CASSAITRGVYGYTF
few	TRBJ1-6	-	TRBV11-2	TGTGCCAGCAGCTTAGATGGCCAGGGGCGCCATTCACCCCTCCACTTT	CASSLDGQGRHSPLHF
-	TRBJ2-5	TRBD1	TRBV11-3	TGTGCCAGCAGCCCACATCGACAGGGGGGAGAGACCCAGTACTTC	CASSPHRQGGETQYF
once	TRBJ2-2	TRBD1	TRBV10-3	TGTGCCATCAGTAGACAGGGGATGCCCACCGGGGAGCTGTTTTTT	CAISRQGMPTGELFF
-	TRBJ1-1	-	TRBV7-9	TGTGCCAGCAGCCAGGGGATGTTTATCGAGGAAGCTTTCTTT	CASSQGMFIEEAFF
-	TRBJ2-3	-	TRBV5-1	TGCGCCAGCAGCTCCACCGGGGGGCGCATCGATACGCAGTATTTT	CASSSTGGRIDTQYF
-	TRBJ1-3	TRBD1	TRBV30	TGTGCCTGGTACCCGGGACAGGGACTTGGAAACACCATATATTTT	CAWYPGQGLGNTIYF
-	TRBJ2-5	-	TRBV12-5	TGTGCTAGTGGTTTGGGCGCCCAGATCGGAGAGACCCAGTACTTC	CASGLGAQIGETQYF
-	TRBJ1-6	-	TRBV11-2	TGTGCCAGCAGCTTAGAAGGGGGGTGGGTTTCACCCCTCCACTTT	CASSLEGGWVSPLHF
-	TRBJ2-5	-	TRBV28	TGTGCCAGCAGTCCCGTAGAGGATTTGAAGACCCAGTACTTC	CASSPVEDLKTQYF
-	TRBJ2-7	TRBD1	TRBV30	TGTGCCTGGTCGCCCCGAGGGGGCGCTTCCTACGAGCAGTACTTC	CAWSPRGGASYEQYF
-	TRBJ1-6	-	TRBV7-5	TGTGTCAGAAGCCGGGGACGTCTGAGATCTCGGTCACCCCTCCACTTT	CVRSRGRLRSRSPLHF
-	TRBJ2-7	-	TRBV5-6	TGTGCCAGCTCTTCCCTCGGGAGATCCTACGAGCAGTACTTC	CASSSLGRSYEQYF
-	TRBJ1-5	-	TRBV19	TGTGCCAGCCGTGGGCAGAATCCTAGCAATCAGCCCCAGCATTTT	CASRGQNPSNQPQHF
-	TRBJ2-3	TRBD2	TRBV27	TGTGCCAGCAGTTTAATTACGGGGGGGGCTTCCGATACGCAGTATTTT	CASSLITGGASDTQYF
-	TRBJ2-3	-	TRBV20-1	TGCAGTGCCGAAACCACAGATACGCAGTATTTT	CSAETTDTQYF
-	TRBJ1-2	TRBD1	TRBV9	TGTGCCAGCAGCCCCCGACAGGGGGCTGGAGGCTACACCTTC	CASSPRQGAGGYTF
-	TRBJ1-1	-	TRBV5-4	TGTGCCAGCAGCCAGGGACAATTTTCCACTGAAGCTTTCTTT	CASSQGQFSTEAFF
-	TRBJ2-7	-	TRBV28	TGTGCCAGCAGTGGAAGTGGCCTCCGGGGGCAGTACTTC	CASSGSGLRGQYF
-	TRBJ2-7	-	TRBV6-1	TGTGCCAGCACCCCGGACAGATTGAACTACGAGCAGTACTTC	CASTPDRLNYEQYF
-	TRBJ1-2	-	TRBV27	TGTGCCAGCAGTTGGACTGGTAACTATGGCTACACCTTC	CASSWTGNYGYTF
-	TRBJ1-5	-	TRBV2	TGTGCCAGCAGAAGGACAGAAAGCAATCAGCCCCAGCATTTT	CASRRTESNQPQHF
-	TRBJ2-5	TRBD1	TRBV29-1	TGCAGCGTAACACAGGGGGAAGAGACCCAGTACTTC	CSVTQGEETQYF
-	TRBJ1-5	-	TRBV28	TGTGCCAGCAGTCTCCGGACATTTCGGGAGCCCCAGCATTTT	CASSLRTFREPQHF
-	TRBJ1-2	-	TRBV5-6	TGTGCCAGCAGCTTCCCAGGGGTCTATGGCTACACCTTC	CASSFPGVYGYTF
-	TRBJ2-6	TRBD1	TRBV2	TGTGCCAGCACCTGGGACAGCCTCTCTGGGGCCAACGTCCTGACTTTC	CASTWDSLSGANVLTF
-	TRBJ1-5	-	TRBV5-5	TGTGCCAGCAGCTCTGTCGCGGACGTAAATCAGCCCCAGCATTTT	CASSSVADVNQPQHF
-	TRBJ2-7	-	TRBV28	TGTGCCAGCAGTTTAGTTCCGGTCGGCGGCAGGGCGAACGAGCAGTACTTC	CASSLVPVGGRANEQYF
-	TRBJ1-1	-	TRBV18	TGTGCCAGCTCAGTCGGGAACACTGAAGCTTTCTTT	CASSVGNTEAFF
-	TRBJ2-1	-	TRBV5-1	TGCGCCAGCAGCTTGGCGGGATTTACCCACAATGAGCAGTTCTTC	CASSLAGFTHNEQFF
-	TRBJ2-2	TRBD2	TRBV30	TGTGCCTGGAGAACCAGCGGGGGGGCGGCGGGCACCGGGGAGCTGTTTTTT	CAWRTSGGAAGTGELFF
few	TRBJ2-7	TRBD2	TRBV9	TGTGCCAGCAGCGTAGAAGGGACTACTGGGCGCGAGCAGTACTTC	CASSVEGTTGREQYF
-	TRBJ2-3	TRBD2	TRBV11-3	TGTGCCAGCAGCGCCCGACTAGCGGGGGGGATCTCAGATACGCAGTATTTT	CASSARLAGGISDTQYF
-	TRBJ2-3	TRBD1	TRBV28	TGTGCCAGCAGTTTTCAGGGACAGGGTTCAGATACGCAGTATTTT	CASSFQGQGSDTQYF
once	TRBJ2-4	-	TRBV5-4	TGTGCCAGCAGCCCTGTCGGGGGCGGCCTAGCCAAAAACATTCAGTACTTC	CASSPVGGGLAKNIQYF
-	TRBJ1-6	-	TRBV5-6	TGTGCCAGCAGCTTGGGGCGAGGGAATAATTCACCCCTCCACTTT	CASSLGRGNNSPLHF
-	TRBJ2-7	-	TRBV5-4	TGTGCCAGCAGCTTGGCCAAGGAGCGGGCAAACTACGAGCAGTACTTC	CASSLAKERANYEQYF
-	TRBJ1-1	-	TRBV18	TGTGCCAGCTCACCTCCGACAGACACTGAAGCTTTCTTT	CASSPPTDTEAFF
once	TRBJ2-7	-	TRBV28	TGTGCCAGCAGTTTATTACGGCGCCAGGGGCTTACGTACTTC	CASSLLRRQGLTYF
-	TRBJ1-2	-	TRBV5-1	TGCGCCAGCAGCTTGGTGACGGGAGGGAACTATGGCTACACCTTC	CASSLVTGGNYGYTF
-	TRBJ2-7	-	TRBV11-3	TGTGCCAGCAGCCCAACTCGAGAGGGCGAGCAGTACTTC	CASSPTREGEQYF
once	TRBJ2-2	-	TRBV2	TGTGCCAGCAGTGTAAGGAACAGACAGAACACCGGGGAGCTGTTTTTT	CASSVRNRQNTGELFF
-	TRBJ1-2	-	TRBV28	TGTGCCAGCAGTTTATCAGGTTTTCCCAGACTGGGACGATATGGCTACACCTTC	CASSLSGFPRLGRYGYTF
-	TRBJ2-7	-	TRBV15	TGTGCCACCAGCATCCAGGTCGACTCCTACGAGCAGTACTTC	CATSIQVDSYEQYF
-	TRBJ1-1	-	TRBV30	TGTGCCTGGAGCCCCGGTGGCACTGAAGCTTTCTTT	CAWSPGGTEAFF